This is a list of T cell receptor beta chains from one sample in a study of cytomegalovirus exposure and HLA in healthy donors. TCRdb's table, derived via immunoSEQ multiplex PCR, lists solely in-frame clones and lacks some. Its table records about 87,000 clones. The sample taken for sequencing was PBMCs. The receptors were gathered from a man aged 45-65 years in good health and CMV-seropositive. The CDR3 runs from the conserved cysteine through the conserved F or W. D genes are given only for firm matches.

v_call	j_call	d_call	cdr3_aa	cdr3_nt
TRBV7-9	TRBJ2-1	-	CASSLVGSNEQFF	TGTGCCAGCAGCTTAGTCGGTAGTAATGAGCAGTTCTTC
TRBV27	TRBJ2-5	TRBD1	CASSSPLRGQRETQYF	TGTGCCAGCAGTTCCCCCCTCCGGGGACAGCGAGAGACCCAGTACTTC
TRBV6-6	TRBJ1-5	-	CASSYRQGAGSQPQHF	TGTGCCAGCAGTTACCGCCAAGGGGCGGGAAGTCAGCCCCAGCATTTT
TRBV10-1	TRBJ2-2	-	CASSEASSGWNTGELFF	TGCGCCAGCAGTGAGGCTTCGAGCGGGTGGAACACCGGGGAGCTGTTTTTT
TRBV4-3	TRBJ1-5	TRBD1	CASSLGQYSNQPQHF	TGCGCCAGCAGCCTGGGACAGTATAGCAATCAGCCCCAGCATTTT
TRBV10-3	TRBJ2-3	-	CAISPGLTTDTQYF	TGTGCCATCAGTCCTGGACTAACCACAGATACGCAGTATTTT
TRBV6-1	TRBJ1-3	-	CASTDTGNTIYF	TGTGCCAGTACAGATACCGGAAACACCATATATTTT
TRBV5-8	TRBJ1-1	-	CASSPRGAMNTEAFF	TGTGCCAGCAGCCCTCGGGGGGCTATGAACACTGAAGCTTTCTTT
TRBV7-9	TRBJ2-1	TRBD2	CASSPTSGSNEQFF	TGTGCCAGCAGTCCTACTAGCGGGAGCAATGAGCAGTTCTTC
TRBV4-3	TRBJ2-2	-	CASSQIFGASRTGELFF	TGCGCCAGCAGCCAGATATTTGGGGCTTCCCGAACCGGGGAGCTGTTTTTT
TRBV19	TRBJ2-7	-	CASSPQGTPSYEQYF	TGTGCCAGTAGTCCCCAAGGGACTCCCTCCTACGAGCAGTACTTC
TRBV7-2	TRBJ2-5	-	CASSPLAAGQETQYF	TGTGCCAGCAGCCCCTTAGCGGCAGGCCAAGAGACCCAGTACTTC
TRBV19	TRBJ1-2	-	CASSIDPAGYGYTF	TGTGCCAGTAGTATTGACCCAGCAGGCTATGGCTACACCTTC
TRBV5-1	TRBJ2-1	-	CASSSLPSSYNEQFF	TGCGCCAGCAGCTCCCTACCGAGCTCCTACAATGAGCAGTTCTTC
TRBV13	TRBJ2-2	TRBD2	CASSSRELNTGELFF	TGTGCCAGCAGCTCGCGGGAGTTGAACACCGGGGAGCTGTTTTTT
TRBV18	TRBJ1-1	TRBD1	CASSPSNRGRTEAFF	TGTGCCAGCTCACCTTCAAACAGGGGAAGGACTGAAGCTTTCTTT
TRBV29-1	TRBJ2-3	TRBD2	CSVPPEETSGSGTDTQYF	TGCAGCGTTCCCCCTGAGGAGACTAGCGGGAGTGGAACAGATACGCAGTATTTT
TRBV4-1	TRBJ1-1	-	CASSQDRMNTEAFF	TGCGCCAGCAGCCAAGACAGGATGAACACTGAAGCTTTCTTT
TRBV9	TRBJ2-3	-	CASSVTAGADTQYF	TGTGCCAGCAGCGTAACCGCCGGGGCAGATACGCAGTATTTT
TRBV29-1	TRBJ1-1	TRBD1	CSVERQGDTEAFF	TGCAGCGTTGAACGACAGGGGGACACTGAAGCTTTCTTT
TRBV7-3	TRBJ1-1	-	CASSSFIGEDFF	TGTGCCAGCAGCTCGTTCATCGGTGAAGATTTCTTT
TRBV6-4	TRBJ1-2	-	CASSGPSGYHGYTF	TGTGCCAGCAGTGGTCCCTCAGGGTACCATGGCTACACCTTC
TRBV6-6	TRBJ1-1	-	CASSYGSTEAFF	TGTGCCAGCAGTTATGGCAGCACTGAAGCTTTCTTT
TRBV5-4	TRBJ2-1	-	CASSTNRVSDEQFF	TGTGCCAGCAGCACAAACAGGGTCTCGGATGAGCAGTTCTTC
TRBV27	TRBJ2-7	-	CASSLFLDAYEQYF	TGTGCCAGCAGTTTATTTCTAGATGCCTACGAGCAGTACTTC
TRBV30	TRBJ2-3	-	CAWSLAHDTDTQYF	TGTGCCTGGAGCCTAGCACACGACACAGATACGCAGTATTTT
TRBV5-1	TRBJ1-5	-	CASSLGQNSNQPQHF	TGCGCCAGCAGCTTGGGGCAGAATAGCAATCAGCCCCAGCATTTT
TRBV4-3	TRBJ2-3	TRBD2	CASSLSSGTRRADTQYF	TGCGCCAGCAGCTTATCATCCGGGACTAGGAGAGCAGATACGCAGTATTTT
TRBV19	TRBJ2-1	TRBD1	CASTQGEIFYNEQFF	TGTGCCAGTACTCAGGGGGAGATATTCTACAATGAGCAGTTCTTC